This T cell receptor beta chain originates from a study of quantifying T cell responses using KT2 cells. Study-wide background: RNA was reverse transcribed with TCR alpha and beta constant-region primers.

Each cDNA got a UMI-containing oligo ligated at its 3' end. First-round PCR used four to five cycles and beta primers RC1.1 and RC1.2 covering TRBC1 and TRBC2. MiXCR, run by TCRdb on the UMI-ligation and nested PCR reads, gives a single entry per CDR3 protein. In the table there are 25,000 to 40,000 distinct CDR3 sequences, under 13% of which are singletons. CDR1 is SGHTA and CDR2 is FQGNSA in the germline V gene. CDR3 size: 16 residues. V gave up 6 bases and J gave up 7 bases; unmatched junction bases: 9. This clonotype was observed a few times. The specimen sequenced was PBMCs spiked with cells of the T cell clone KT2. The origin of this receptor is a human donor. This chain joins TRBV7-2 and TRBJ2-3; 14 nucleotides match TRBD2. In DNA form, the CDR3 reads TGTGCCAGCAGGACTAGCGGGGGGGCCGTCGGAAATACGCAGTATTTT. Translating gives CASRTSGGAVGNTQYF.